Listed below are T cell receptor beta chains from one sample, sequenced in a study of T-cell reconstitution after alpha-beta-depleted transplantation in children. TCRdb recomputed calls from the PCR reads with MiXCR, one row per CDR3 protein. The table lists about a million distinct CDR3 sequences, roughly 31% of them singletons. Sequenced material: PBMCs, mostly from graft donor cells, taken 360 days after TCRalphabeta/CD19-depleted stem cell transplant. These receptors originate from a boy under two years old who had a stem cell transplant for SCID, so the T cells may come from the graft donor. CDR3s include the opening cysteine and the closing phenylalanine or tryptophan. A D gene is named only where the DNA matches it firmly. The size entry is marked missing in some rows and otherwise reads once, few, many or a size class.

v_call	j_call	d_call	clone_size	cdr3_nt	cdr3_aa
TRBV14	TRBJ2-1	TRBD2	few	TGTGCCAGCAGCCAAGATCCGGGGACTAGCAGCTACAATGAGCAGTTCTTC	CASSQDPGTSSYNEQFF
TRBV24-1	TRBJ2-3	TRBD1	NA	TGTGCCACCAGTGACCATGACAGGGTCGGCACAGATACGCAGTATTTT	CATSDHDRVGTDTQYF
TRBV5-1	TRBJ1-1	NA	NA	TGCGCCAGCAGCTTGGAGGCAGGGAGAAGCACTGAAGCTTTCTTT	CASSLEAGRSTEAFF
TRBV29-1	TRBJ2-1	NA	NA	TGCAGCGTTGGGGTGGTGGGGTCCTACAATGAGCAGTTCTTC	CSVGVVGSYNEQFF
TRBV7-3	TRBJ2-2	NA	few	TGTGCCAGCAGCACCACAGGGTATGGGAACACCGGGGAGCTGTTTTTT	CASSTTGYGNTGELFF
TRBV5-1	TRBJ2-1	NA	few	TGCGCCAGCAGCACGGTGGACTATAGCTCCTACAATGAGCAGTTCTTC	CASSTVDYSSYNEQFF
TRBV19	TRBJ1-1	NA	NA	TGTGCCAGCACCCGGGGATACACTGAAGCTTTCTTT	CASTRGYTEAFF
TRBV4-1	TRBJ2-1	NA	NA	TGCGCCAGCAGCCAACAAACGGGACTTTTATACAATGAGCAGTTCTTC	CASSQQTGLLYNEQFF
TRBV4-3	TRBJ1-3	NA	NA	TGCGCCAGCAGCCAAGATGCGGGATTCGCTGGAAACACCATATATTTT	CASSQDAGFAGNTIYF
TRBV29-1	TRBJ2-1	TRBD2	few	TGCAGCGGGGCCTTACTAGCGGGCAGCTCCTACAATGAGCAGTTCTTC	CSGALLAGSSYNEQFF
TRBV18	TRBJ1-1	NA	NA	TGTGCCAGCTCACCGAAGACAGTAGGGGGTGAAGCTTTCTTT	CASSPKTVGGEAFF
TRBV24-1	TRBJ2-1	TRBD1	few	TGTGCCACCAGTGACACGGGACAGGGCAAGTTAACCCAGTTCTTC	CATSDTGQGKLTQFF
TRBV28	TRBJ2-3	TRBD1	few	TGTGCCAGCAGTCCCCAGGGGGCTCGGGATACGCAGTATTTT	CASSPQGARDTQYF
TRBV20-1	TRBJ1-2	NA	NA	TGCAGTGCCTTCCATCGACAGAATAACTATGGCTACACCTTC	CSAFHRQNNYGYTF
TRBV19	TRBJ1-1	NA	few	TGTGCCACCAGAGGGGGATTTGAAGCTTTCTTT	CATRGGFEAFF
TRBV4-3	TRBJ1-6	NA	few	TGCGCCAGCAGCCAAGAAAACGACAGGTTTAATTCACCCCTCCACTTT	CASSQENDRFNSPLHF
TRBV27	TRBJ2-1	TRBD1	few	TGTGCCAGCAGCCCCGGGACAGGTAGGGGTTTTAGCTCCTACAATGAGCAGTTCTTC	CASSPGTGRGFSSYNEQFF
TRBV5-5	TRBJ2-3	TRBD2	few	TGTGCCAGCAGCTTTGCTCCTGGACTAGCGGGTAGCTTCGCTACGCAGTATTTT	CASSFAPGLAGSFATQYF
TRBV7-6	TRBJ1-6	TRBD1	NA	TGTGCCAGCAGCTCCACAGGGGAATCTTCACCCCTCCACTTT	CASSSTGESSPLHF
TRBV15	TRBJ2-6	TRBD1	once	TGTGCCACCAGCACAGCGACAGGGTGGCTAGACGTCCTGACTTTC	CATSTATGWLDVLTF
TRBV20-1	TRBJ2-1	NA	few	TGCAGTGCTAGAGACCCTTTCTACAATGAGCAGTTCTTC	CSARDPFYNEQFF
TRBV27	TRBJ2-1	TRBD1	few	TGTGCCAGCAGTTTATCCGGGACAGGGGCTTCCTACAATGAGCAGTTCTTC	CASSLSGTGASYNEQFF
TRBV6-2/TRBV6-3	TRBJ2-1	NA	NA	TGTGCCAGCGGCCAACGATCCTACAATGAGCAGTTCTTC	CASGQRSYNEQFF
TRBV12-3/TRBV12-4	TRBJ2-3	NA	few	TGTGCCAGCAGAGGTAATCTCGGGGGCCGGGCAGATACGCAGTATTTT	CASRGNLGGRADTQYF
TRBV2	TRBJ2-3	NA	NA	TGTGCCAGCAGTGCGGTAGCGCAACCTTATACGCAGTATTTT	CASSAVAQPYTQYF
TRBV12-3/TRBV12-4	TRBJ1-2	TRBD1	NA	TGTGCCAGCAGTTTTGGACAGGCCTGGGGCTACACCTTC	CASSFGQAWGYTF
TRBV12-3/TRBV12-4	TRBJ1-1	NA	few	TGTGCCAGCAGTTCCTCTTCCGCTGTGAACACTGAAGCTTTCTTT	CASSSSSAVNTEAFF
TRBV7-2	TRBJ2-7	NA	NA	TGTGCCAGCAGCGACTGGACCGAGCAGTACTTC	CASSDWTEQYF
TRBV6-1	TRBJ2-1	NA	NA	TGTGCCAGCAGTGATCGGAAAGTCTCCTACAATGAGCAGTTCTTC	CASSDRKVSYNEQFF
TRBV1	TRBJ1-1	NA	NA	TGCACCAGCAGCCAAGATCTTAACGCGGACAGACCACGTATCACTGAAGCTTTCTTT	CTSSQDLNADRPRITEAFF
TRBV7-3	TRBJ2-1	NA	NA	TGTGCCAGCAGCTTAGAGGGGGGGACCGGTTACAATGAGCAGTTCTTC	CASSLEGGTGYNEQFF